Following are 22 T cell receptor beta chains from one sample sequenced in a study of cytomegalovirus exposure and HLA in healthy donors. A multiplex PCR was run with 60 Vbeta primers and 13 Jbeta primers. Clones were sequenced by immunoSEQ multiplex PCR, and TCRdb holds only the in-frame ones, with some missing. This sample has 80,000 to 130,000 clones; approximately 72% occur once, and the top ten carry 11% to 15%. The sequenced sample was PBMCs. These receptors originate from a male donor in good health and CMV-seropositive.

The gene calls are TRBV7-9 and TRBJ2-3; perhaps TRBD1 as D (5 bases). The CDR3 totals 15 residues. V lost 7 bases and J 2 bases, leaving 16 bases between the germline ends. CDR1 is SEHNR, CDR2 FQNEAQ, per germline (reference sequence). In DNA form, the CDR3 reads TGTGCCAGCACCTCACAAGGGGCTTCCACAGATACGCAGTATTTT. Encoded protein: CASTSQGASTDTQYF.

The V call is TRBV6-6, the J call TRBJ2-7, with TRBD1 matching over 7 bases. CDR1 MNHNY and CDR2 SVGAGI come from the germline V gene (reference sequence). After removal of 0 bases from V and 5 bases from J, the junction contained 4 bases not matched to a gene. The CDR3 is 14 residues long. CDR3 sequence (DNA): TGTGCCAGCAGTTACTCCCGACAGGGTAACGAGCAGTACTTC. Encoded protein: CASSYSRQGNEQYF.

J is TRBJ1-4 and V is TRBV2; D uncertain. Trimming took off 10 bases at V and 7 bases at J, with 10 bases between the two ends. The length of the CDR3 is 11 residues. Looked up from germline, CDR1 is SNHLY and CDR2 is FYNNEI. The CDR3 spells CATTEGEKLFF. CDR3 DNA sequence: TGTGCCACCACCGAGGGTGAAAAACTGTTTTTT.

This chain connects TRBV2 to TRBJ1-4; D is uncertain. Between the trimmed V and J ends, which lost 5 bases and 3 bases, there was a span of 10 bases. Germline CDR1 and CDR2: SNHLY and FYNNEI. This CDR3 spans 14 amino acids. In DNA, the CDR3 is TGTGCCAGCAGTTTGGGCAGGTCTAATGAAAAACTGTTTTTT. It codes for CASSLGRSNEKLFF.

The rearrangement links TRBV7-3 to TRBJ2-2, with D possibly TRBD1 on 7 matching bases. CDR1 SGHTA and CDR2 FQGTGA come from the germline V gene. Deletions cut 3 bases from V and 4 bases from J, with 15 bases between. The CDR3 has 16 amino acids. The CDR3 DNA reads TGTGCCAGCAGCTTCGCCCAGGGGGGCTTCACCGGGGAGCTGTTTTTT. Translated: CASSFAQGGFTGELFF.

This clone was observed a handful of times. This chain uses TRBV7-9 with TRBJ1-4; 10 bases line up with TRBD1. The CDR3 is made up of 15 amino acids. Trimming at V came to 5 bases and at J to 8 bases, leaving 8 bases not matched to a gene. The germline V gene has CDR1 SEHNR and CDR2 FQNEAQ (reference sequence). The DNA for the CDR3 is TGTGCCAGCAGCACAGACAGGGGGCAAGGGGAAAAACTGTTTTTT. Translation: CASSTDRGQGEKLFF.

This chain joins TRBV7-9 and TRBJ1-4; 8 positions match TRBD1. The CDR3 extends over 13 amino acids. Trimming at V came to 5 bases and at J to 7 bases, leaving 3 bases not matched to a gene. Germline V lookup: CDR1 SEHNR, CDR2 FQNEAQ (reference sequence). The DNA of the CDR3 is TGTGCCAGCAGCCCGGACAGGGCTGAAAAACTGTTTTTT. Its protein product is CASSPDRAEKLFF. Full variable domain (remainder filled in from reference TRBV7-9 and TRBJ1-4): DTGVSQNPRHKITKRGQNVTFRCDPISEHNRLYWYRQTLGQGPEFLTYFQNEAQLEKSRLLSDRFSAERPKGSFSTLEIQRTEQGDSAMYLCASSPDRAEKLFFGSGTQLSVL.

The V call is TRBV4-2, the J call TRBJ2-5, with TRBD2 identical over 12 bases. The CDR3 spans 18 residues. CDR1 is LGHNA and CDR2 is YNFKEQ in the germline V gene. V gave up 0 bases and J gave up 2 bases; unmatched junction bases: 7. The CDR3 loop is CASSQDGLAGGKQETQYF. As DNA, the CDR3 is TGTGCCAGCAGCCAAGATGGGCTAGCGGGGGGGAAGCAAGAGACCCAGTACTTC.

The chain joins TRBV5-1 to TRBJ2-2; 8 nucleotides match TRBD2. This CDR3 is built from 16 residues. V shed 0 bases and J 4 bases; nucleotides not matched to a gene: 5. Looked up from germline, CDR1 is SGHRS and CDR2 is YFSETQ. For the CDR3, the DNA is TGCGCCAGCAGCTTGGCCTTCGCGGGGGGCACCGGGGAGCTGTTTTTT. Translating gives CASSLAFAGGTGELFF.

This clone was observed a handful of times. V usage is TRBV5-6 and J usage is TRBJ2-2; maybe TRBD2 (6 bases). This CDR3 is 16 amino acids long. Germline lookup yields CDR1 SGHDT and CDR2 YYEEEE. Trimming stripped 2 bases from V and 4 bases from J, with 15 bases between. CDR3 bases: TGTGCCAGCAGCTTTTGGACGGGGGTCTTCACCGGGGAGCTGTTTTTT. Its protein product is CASSFWTGVFTGELFF.

This clone occurred a few times. V usage is TRBV6-1 and J usage is TRBJ1-1, with unresolved D. Looked up from germline, CDR1 is MNHNS and CDR2 is SASEGT. The CDR3 extends over 13 amino acids. Trimming took off 6 bases at V and 3 bases at J, with 11 bases between the two ends. The chain's CDR3 is CASSQIAYTEAFF. The CDR3 DNA sequence: TGTGCCAGCAGCCAGATCGCTTACACTGAAGCTTTCTTT.

The J gene is TRBJ1-2, the V gene TRBV28; TRBD1 matches at 7 bases. Germline V lookup: CDR1 MDHEN, CDR2 SYDVKM. The CDR3 covers 14 residues. The V gene end was trimmed by 5 bases and the J gene end by 5 bases; junction bases not matched to a gene: 8. CDR3 in amino acids: CASSATGKAYGYTF. CDR3 in DNA: TGTGCCAGCAGTGCGACAGGGAAGGCTTATGGCTACACCTTC.

The chain couples TRBV7-9 to TRBJ2-5, with 8 bases matching TRBD2. Germline V lookup: CDR1 SEHNR, CDR2 FQNEAQ (reference sequence). CDR3 length: 15 residues. V shed 7 bases, J shed 5 bases, and the junction held 12 bases outside the gene matches. CDR3 protein: CASTPQAGAAETQYF. In DNA form, the CDR3 reads TGTGCCAGCACGCCCCAAGCGGGGGCCGCGGAGACCCAGTACTTC.

The V call is TRBV30, the J call TRBJ1-2; TRBD1 agrees at 10 bases. The CDR3 is 13 residues long. V lost 5 bases and J lost 7; bases outside the gene matches: 7. The germline V gene encodes CDR1 GTSNPN and CDR2 SVGIG (reference sequence). This CDR3 reads CAWGTGAFVGYTF. The CDR3 DNA reads as TGTGCCTGGGGGACAGGGGCATTCGTTGGCTACACCTTC. The full variable domain, its missing parts supplied by reference TRBV30 and TRBJ1-2, is SQTIHQWPATLVQPVGSPLSLECTVEGTSNPNLYWYRQAAGRGLQLLFYSVGIGQISSEVPQNLSASRPQDRQFILSSKKLLLSDSGFYLCAWGTGAFVGYTFGSGTRLTVV.

The V gene is TRBV6-5, the J gene TRBJ2-4; 7 nucleotides match TRBD1. V shed 5 bases, J shed 8 bases, and the junction held 6 bases outside the gene matches. Looked up from germline, CDR1 is MNHEY and CDR2 is SVGAGI. The CDR3 is 13 residues long. CDR3 loop: CASSRQGLDIQYF. DNA for the CDR3: TGTGCCAGCAGTCGACAGGGTCTCGACATTCAGTACTTC.

The chain combines TRBV7-2 with TRBJ1-1; no reliable D call. CDR3 size: 15 residues. Germline assignment: CDR1 SGHTA and CDR2 FQGNSA. The V end was cut by 1 base, the J end by 7 bases, with 16 bases between. As DNA, the CDR3 is TGTGCCAGCAGCTTAGAGTTTGGCAACGGACTTGAAGCTTTCTTT. Translated: CASSLEFGNGLEAFF.

V is TRBV18 and J is TRBJ1-1; D possibly corresponds to TRBD1 (6 bases). Trimming removed 3 bases from V and 6 bases from J, with 14 bases in between. This CDR3 region has 14 residues. Per germline, CDR1 KGHSH and CDR2 LQKENI. CDR3 in amino acids: CASSPAGGLSEAFF. CDR3 DNA: TGTGCCAGCTCACCCGCGGGGGGGCTCTCTGAAGCTTTCTTT.

As to this clone: The sample contains more than one DNA sequence encoding this CDR3. The chain recombines TRBV7-8 with TRBJ1-3, with D possibly being TRBD1 (5 bases). The germline V gene has CDR1 SGHVS and CDR2 FQNEAQ. The CDR3 has 15 residues. Trimming left V 5 bases short and J 1 base short, with 12 bases between. The CDR3 nucleotides read TGTGCCAGCAGCCCCTACGGGGGATCTGGAAACACCATATATTTT. Its protein is CASSPYGGSGNTIYF.

This clone came up once. This chain joins TRBV4-2 and TRBJ1-2; tentative D call: TRBD1 (5 bases). Germline lookup yields CDR1 LGHNA and CDR2 YNFKEQ. This CDR3 comprises 16 residues. The ends were cut back, 4 bases at V and 8 bases at J, with 23 bases in the middle. The CDR3 protein is CASSRTRDSGGVGYTF. The CDR3 DNA is TGTGCCAGCAGCCGCACTCGGGACTCCGGTGGGGTCGGCTACACCTTC.

The chain uses TRBV29-1 and TRBJ2-7; a possible D gene is TRBD1 (6 bases). This CDR3 contains 13 residues. In germline, CDR1 is SQVTM, CDR2 ANQGSEA. Trimming pared 7 bases from V and 6 bases from J, leaving 19 bases between. CDR3 nucleotides: TGCAGCGCAGTACCGAGTTTCAGGGGCGAGCAGTACTTC. It is translated as CSAVPSFRGEQYF.

The V and J genes are TRBV11-2 and TRBJ1-1, with a tentative D call TRBD1 (6 bases). Per germline, CDR1 SGHAT and CDR2 FQNNGV. This CDR3 has 13 amino acids. V lost 4 bases and J 9 bases, leaving 15 bases between the germline ends. This CDR3 reads CASSWRRGRKAFF. For the CDR3, the DNA is TGTGCCAGCAGCTGGCGCAGGGGCAGAAAAGCTTTCTTT.

The chain is built from TRBV30 and TRBJ1-1; a weak D match, TRBD1 (5 bases). V lost 2 bases and J lost 2, with 9 bases in between. Germline values: CDR1 GTSNPN, CDR2 SVGIG (reference sequence). This CDR3 is built from 13 residues. As DNA, the CDR3 is TGTGCCTGGAGTAATCAGGGTAACACTGAAGCTTTCTTT. It encodes CAWSNQGNTEAFF. The whole variable domain, remainder taken from reference TRBV30 and TRBJ1-1, is SQTIHQWPATLVQPVGSPLSLECTVEGTSNPNLYWYRQAAGRGLQLLFYSVGIGQISSEVPQNLSASRPQDRQFILSSKKLLLSDSGFYLCAWSNQGNTEAFFGQGTRLTVV.